This T cell receptor (beta chain) was recorded in a study of shared clonotypes between healthy human individuals (dated by TCRdb to 2020 to 2022). About the investigation overall: The cohort included a few men and two women between 18 and 49 years of age. For each donor, CD4 naive and CD4 memory were each given three plates, CD8 naive was given two plates, and CD8 memory was given one plate. Blood TCR repertoires of about 5 healthy adults were deeply sequenced to estimate repertoire size and the extent of clonotype sharing between individuals. To increase sequencing depth and limit assay-specific biases, different laboratories used diverse techniques to prepare libraries and sequence TCR repertoires. Per donor, leukapheresis produced somewhere between about 0.8 and 9 billion PBMCs. Study-wide findings and limitations: Compared with non-shared clonotypes, clonotypes shared by all four sorted-subset donors had higher generation probabilities. When a handful of donors were compared, the shared fraction of clonotypes was approximately 5% for naive CD4, roughly 3.3% for naive CD8, 2.3% for memory CD4, and 0.3% to 0.5% for memory CD8. Sampling was limited to blood, and TCR repertoires in tissue likely differ from TCR repertoires in blood. Pairwise subsampling indicated that sequencing depth was expected to affect the degree of clonotype sharing among donors. Larger estimated clonotype richness was generally found for naive subsets than for memory subsets. Because the study included a small number of donors, the genetic and exposure-history diversity represented was limited. Rarefaction of sorted-subset datasets indicated incomplete sequencing despite the large sequencing depth.

CD8 naive samples were CD45RO-negative cells positively selected for CCR7, giving a CD45RA+CCR7+ population that excluded TemRA cells. Donors were healthy HIV-negative adults with no recently reported acute infections or vaccinations. Every donor was a Caucasian adult residing in Nashville, Tennessee, USA. Blood was collected by leukapheresis, and PBMCs were isolated by Ficoll-Histopaque density gradient centrifugation and then cryopreserved in liquid nitrogen vapor phase. Analytical flow cytometry was used to check the purity and quantity of every magnetically sorted T cell population. From each sorted fraction, genomic DNA was isolated and quantified by UV absorbance on a Nanodrop 2000c. Points on this clone: This clone's antigen is unknown. Per-base quality was not reported, and no clone a single base away is much larger than it.

The CDR3 goes from the cysteine to the phenylalanine over 13 residues. Only the CDR3 DNA stays, 39 bases, in frame from base 1. Using the deep immunoSEQ assay, multiplex PCR amplified TCR CDR3 regions from genomic DNA. Extracted genomic DNA from each cell subset was spread evenly across all wells of several immunoSEQ 96-well plates, with each plate serving as a replicate. For sorted subsets, about 210 ng of genomic DNA, equivalent to roughly 33,000 T cell genomes, went into each replicate PCR. The purified libraries were quantified using a Qubit 3.0 fluorometer, sized with a Bioanalyzer 2100, and then quantified again using the KAPA Library Quantification kit. A separate single-read 150-cycle Illumina NextSeq 550 flow cell was used to sequence each immunoSEQ 96-well plate. Concerning the study's data processing: Because the immunoSEQ output held only junctional sequences and lacked quality scores, the filtering could not match the filtering applied to full-length reads. Sequences were annotated with PyIR, a Python wrapper for IgBLAST v1.9, and V/J genes and CDR3 were assigned using IMGT germline references. Reads were removed for weak V/J assignments (E-value above 1e-6), missing CDR3, stop codons, out-of-frame junctions, or ambiguous translated residues. V3J clonotypes were defined by identical inferred V gene, J gene, and CDR3 amino acid sequence. To compute the percentage overlap between repertoires, the number of shared unique clonotypes was divided by the size of the smaller repertoire. Repertoire richness was assessed with RTK rarefaction, the Chao1 estimator, and Recon v2.1 estimates of unobserved clonotypes. Generation probabilities were computed with OLGA for all TCRbeta clonotypes obtained by the gDNA method from a handful of donors. TCRdb limited this immuneACCESS table to in-frame rearrangements with V and J called. A share of clones is missing; checked studies link under half to unresolved V genes, and the rest is unexplained. The D gene and trimming were derived from the DNA, and the V and J assignments and clone size from that table. The sample table contains over 2,000,000 clones; only one count was recorded for roughly 95% of them. The top ten constitute more than 1.5% of the sample.

The chain joins TRBV21-1 to TRBJ2-5; TRBD1 was called by the table and not checked on the DNA. TRBV21-1 corresponds to a pseudogene. The clonotype originates from a young man in good health. Some clones in this sample may be carry-over from other donors' samples. Sequences were obtained from naive CD8+ T cells from PBMCs. This sample's cell subset or site label indicates: CD45RA+CCR7+. The DNA reads TGTGCCAGCAGCAAAACAGGAAAAGAGACCCAGTACTTC. Translated, this gives CASSKTGKETQYF.